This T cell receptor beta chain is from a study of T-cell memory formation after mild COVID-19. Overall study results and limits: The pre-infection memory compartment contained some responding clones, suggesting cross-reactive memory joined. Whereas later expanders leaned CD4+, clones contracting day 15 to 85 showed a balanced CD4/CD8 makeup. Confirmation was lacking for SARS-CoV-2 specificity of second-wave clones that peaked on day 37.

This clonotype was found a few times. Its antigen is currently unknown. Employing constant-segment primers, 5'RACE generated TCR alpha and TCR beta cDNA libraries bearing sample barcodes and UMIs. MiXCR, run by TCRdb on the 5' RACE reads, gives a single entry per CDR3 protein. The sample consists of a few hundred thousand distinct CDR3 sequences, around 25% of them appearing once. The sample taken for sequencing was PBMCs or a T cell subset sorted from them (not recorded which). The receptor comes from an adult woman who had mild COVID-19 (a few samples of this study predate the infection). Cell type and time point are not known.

The CDR3 loop is CASTPGTGDYGYTF. In nucleotides, the CDR3 is TGTGCCAGCACCCCCGGGACGGGTGACTATGGCTACACCTTC. The chain uses TRBV9 and TRBJ1-2, with D possibly being TRBD1 (5 bases). Between the trimmed V and J ends, which lost 6 bases and 3 bases, there was a span of 15 bases. Germline V gene lookup returns CDR1 SGDLS and CDR2 YYNGEE. CDR3 length: 14 amino acids.